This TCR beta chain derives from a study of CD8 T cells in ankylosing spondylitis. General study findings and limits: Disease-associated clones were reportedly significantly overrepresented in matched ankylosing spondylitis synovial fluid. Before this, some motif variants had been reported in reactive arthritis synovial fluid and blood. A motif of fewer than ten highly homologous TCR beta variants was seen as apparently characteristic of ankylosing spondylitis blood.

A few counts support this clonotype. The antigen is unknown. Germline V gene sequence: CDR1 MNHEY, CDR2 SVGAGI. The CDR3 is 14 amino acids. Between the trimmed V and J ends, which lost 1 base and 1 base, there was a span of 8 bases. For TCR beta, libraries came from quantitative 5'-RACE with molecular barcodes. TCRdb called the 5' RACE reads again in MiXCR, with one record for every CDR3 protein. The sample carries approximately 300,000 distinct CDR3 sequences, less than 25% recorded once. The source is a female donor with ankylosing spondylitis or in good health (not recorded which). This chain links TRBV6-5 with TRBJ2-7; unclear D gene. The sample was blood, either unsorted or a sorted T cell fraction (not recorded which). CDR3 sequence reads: CASSYYGSSYEQYF. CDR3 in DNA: TGTGCCAGCAGTTACTACGGGTCATCCTACGAGCAGTACTTC.